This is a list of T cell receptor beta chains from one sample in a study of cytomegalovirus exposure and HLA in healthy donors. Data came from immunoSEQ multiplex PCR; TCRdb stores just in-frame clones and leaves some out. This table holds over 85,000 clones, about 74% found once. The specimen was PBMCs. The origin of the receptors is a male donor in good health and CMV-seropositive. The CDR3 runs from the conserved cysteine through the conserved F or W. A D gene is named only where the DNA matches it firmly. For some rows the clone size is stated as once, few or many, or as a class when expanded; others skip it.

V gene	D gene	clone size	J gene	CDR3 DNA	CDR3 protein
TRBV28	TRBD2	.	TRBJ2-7	TGTGCCAGCAGGGGAGGGCCCGGAACCTACGAGCAGTACTTC	CASRGGPGTYEQYF
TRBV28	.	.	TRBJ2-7	TGTGCCAGCAGGGGGGGACTTTCCGAACAGTACTTC	CASRGGLSEQYF
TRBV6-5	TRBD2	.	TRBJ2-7	TGTGCCAGCAGTTACTCAGGGACTAGCGGCTCCTACGAGCAGTACTTC	CASSYSGTSGSYEQYF
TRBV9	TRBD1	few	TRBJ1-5	TGTGCCAGCAGCGCCGACAGGGAACGGCAGCCCCAGCATTTT	CASSADRERQPQHF
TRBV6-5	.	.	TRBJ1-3	TGTGCCAGCAGAGCGGTATCCTCTGGAAACACCATATATTTT	CASRAVSSGNTIYF
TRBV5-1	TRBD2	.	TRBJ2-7	TGCGCCAGCAGCATTAGTACTAGCGGGAGATACTACGAGCAGTACTTC	CASSISTSGRYYEQYF
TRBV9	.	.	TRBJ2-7	TGTGCCAGCAGCGTAGGAGGCGGGGAGTCCTACGAGCAGTACTTC	CASSVGGGESYEQYF
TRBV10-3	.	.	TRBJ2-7	TGTGCCATCAGTGATATGGCAGGCGAGCGGTCCTACGAGCAGTACTTC	CAISDMAGERSYEQYF
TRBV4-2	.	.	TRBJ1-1	TGTGCCAGCAGCCAAGAAGCGGGGCAGCTGAACACTGAAGCTTTCTTT	CASSQEAGQLNTEAFF
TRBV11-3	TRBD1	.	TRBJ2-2	TGTGCCAGCAGCTTAGCAGGGGGCAGTGAGAACACCGGGGAGCTGTTTTTT	CASSLAGGSENTGELFF
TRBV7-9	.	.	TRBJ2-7	TGTTCCAGCAGCTATGCGAGGAGAGCAGACGAGCAGTACTTC	CSSSYARRADEQYF
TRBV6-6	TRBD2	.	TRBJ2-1	TGTGCCAGTACCGCAGTAGCGGGGCTTCGCGGGGAGCAGTTCTTC	CASTAVAGLRGEQFF
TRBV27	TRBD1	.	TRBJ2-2	TGTGCCAGCAGTTTGACAGGGGGGTTTAACACCGGGGAGCTGTTTTTT	CASSLTGGFNTGELFF
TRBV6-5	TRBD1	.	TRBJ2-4	TGTGCCAGCAGCTCGGGACAGGGGAACAGTCAGTACTTC	CASSSGQGNSQYF
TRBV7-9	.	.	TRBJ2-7	TGTGCCAGCAGCTTAGCGGGGGGACCCTCCTACGAGCAGTACTTC	CASSLAGGPSYEQYF
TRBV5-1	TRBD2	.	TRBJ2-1	TGCGCCAGCAGCTTGGAGGGACTAGATTTGGATGAGCAGTTCTTC	CASSLEGLDLDEQFF
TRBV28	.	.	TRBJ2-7	TGTGCCAGCACTTCCGGGGGGCAGGGGTACGAGCAGTACTTC	CASTSGGQGYEQYF
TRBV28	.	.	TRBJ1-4	TGTGCCAGCAGCAAAAGGCGGGACAATGAAAAACTGTTTTTT	CASSKRRDNEKLFF
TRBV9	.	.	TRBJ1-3	TGTGCCAGCAGCGTAGCGGGTATTTTCGGTAACACCATATATTTT	CASSVAGIFGNTIYF
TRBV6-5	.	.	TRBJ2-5	TGTGCCAGCAGTTTCGATAGAATGAGGGAGACCCAGTACTTC	CASSFDRMRETQYF
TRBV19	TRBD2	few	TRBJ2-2	TGTGCCAGTAGTATGGCCGGGACTAGAACCGGGGAGCTGTTTTTT	CASSMAGTRTGELFF
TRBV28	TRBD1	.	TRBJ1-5	TGTGCCAGCAGTGGAGCGGGACAGGGGCTATCTTTT	CASSGAGQGLSF
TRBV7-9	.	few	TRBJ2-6	TGTGCCAGCAGCTTAGCGGAGCGTCTGACCCTCTCTGGGGCCAACGTCCTGACTTTC	CASSLAERLTLSGANVLTF
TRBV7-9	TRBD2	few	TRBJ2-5	TGTGCCAGCAGCTTAGCGGCTAGCGGCCAAGAGACCCAGTACTTC	CASSLAASGQETQYF
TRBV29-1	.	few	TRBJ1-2	TGCAGCGTTGAACAAGGGGCGCGAAACACCTTC	CSVEQGARNTF
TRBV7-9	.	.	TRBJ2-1	TGTGCCAGCAGCTTACCGTTGGGGAGGAATGAGCAGTTCTTC	CASSLPLGRNEQFF
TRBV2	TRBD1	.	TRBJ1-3	TGTGCCAGCAGCCCTCGGACAGGCCTCGGAGGAAACACCATATATTTT	CASSPRTGLGGNTIYF
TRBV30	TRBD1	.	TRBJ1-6	TGTGCCTTCCACCCAGGGGGAGGTTCACCCCTCCACTTT	CAFHPGGGSPLHF
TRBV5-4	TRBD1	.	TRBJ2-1	TGTGCCAGCAGCCACCCGGACAGGATAGCGAGTGAGCAGTTCTTC	CASSHPDRIASEQFF
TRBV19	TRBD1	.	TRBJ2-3	TGTGCCAGCGGGACAGGGGTGGCAGATACGCAGTATTTT	CASGTGVADTQYF
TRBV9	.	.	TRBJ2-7	TGTGCCAGCAGCGTAGAGGCGGGGCCTGCCTACGAGCAGTACTTC	CASSVEAGPAYEQYF
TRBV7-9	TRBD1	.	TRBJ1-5	TGTGCCAGCACCTTTGCAGGGGGAGGCCAGCCCCAGCATTTT	CASTFAGGGQPQHF
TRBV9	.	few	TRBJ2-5	TGTGCCAGCAGCGCCCGGCCCGGGTCCCTACTCCAAGAGACCCAGTACTTC	CASSARPGSLLQETQYF
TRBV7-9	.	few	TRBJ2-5	TGTGCCAGCAGATCCGGCCTGACTAGTCGGGAGACCCAGTACTTC	CASRSGLTSRETQYF
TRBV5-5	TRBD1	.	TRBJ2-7	TGTGCCAGCACGGACAGGGTCTCCTACGAGCAGTACTTC	CASTDRVSYEQYF
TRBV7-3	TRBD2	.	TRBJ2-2	TGTGCCAGCAGCACTAGCGGGACCGGGGAGCTGTTTTTT	CASSTSGTGELFF
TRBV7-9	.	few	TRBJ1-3	TGTGCCAGCATAAGAGTCAACTCTGGAAACACCATATATTTT	CASIRVNSGNTIYF
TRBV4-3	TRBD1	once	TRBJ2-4	TGCGCCAGCAGCCAAGATCCGGCAGGGGGCAAGGCCAAAAACATTCAGTACTTC	CASSQDPAGGKAKNIQYF
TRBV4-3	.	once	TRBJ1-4	TGCGCCAGCAGCCGGACAGCGAAGAATGAAAAACTGTTTTTT	CASSRTAKNEKLFF
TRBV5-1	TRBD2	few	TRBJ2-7	TGCGCCAGCAGCTATAGCGGGACAAGGAGCTACGAGCAGTACTTC	CASSYSGTRSYEQYF
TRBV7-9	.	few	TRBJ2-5	TGTGCCAGCAGCTTTGAGGGCCAAGAGACCCAGTACTTC	CASSFEGQETQYF
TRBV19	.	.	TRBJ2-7	TGTGCCAGTAGAAACCGGGACACCTACGAGCAGTACTTC	CASRNRDTYEQYF
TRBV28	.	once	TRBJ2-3	TGTGCCAGCAGCCGGGATATAGATACGCAGTATTTT	CASSRDIDTQYF